The 9 T cell receptor beta chains given below trace back to one sample, sequenced in a study of cytomegalovirus exposure and HLA in healthy donors. PCR used 60 Vbeta primers and 13 Jbeta primers. Repertoires were generated with immunoSEQ multiplex PCR, while TCRdb's copy carries only in-frame clones and drops some. The profile covers about 110,000 clones, with more than 65% appearing a single time and roughly 5.6% taken by the ten largest. Sequenced sample: PBMCs. The source of these receptors is a young man in good health and CMV-seropositive.

The V gene is TRBV10-2, the J gene TRBJ2-2, with TRBD1 as a possible D gene (5 bases). The CDR3 extends over 15 amino acids. Trimming took off 0 bases at V and 4 bases at J, with 9 bases between the two ends. Looked up from germline, CDR1 is WSHSY and CDR2 is SAAADI. The CDR3 loop reads CASSESGQRTGELFF. In DNA, the CDR3 is TGCGCCAGCAGTGAGTCGGGGCAGCGCACCGGGGAGCTGTTTTTT.

The rearrangement links TRBV18 to TRBJ2-1; D possibly corresponds to TRBD1 (5 bases). The CDR3 spans 14 residues. V dropped 4 bases and J dropped 7 bases, with 14 bases sitting between them. Germline V gene lookup returns CDR1 KGHSH and CDR2 LQKENI. CDR3 sequence (DNA): TGTGCCAGCTCACAGGCAGGGCGAGAAAATGAGCAGTTCTTC. It encodes CASSQAGRENEQFF.

V gene TRBV7-9 combines with J gene TRBJ1-2; D might be TRBD1 (6 bases). The CDR3 is 14 residues long. The germline gives CDR1 SEHNR, CDR2 FQNEAQ (reference sequence). The ends were cut back, 4 bases at V and 5 bases at J, with 14 bases in the middle. The CDR3 region is CASSSQWTVYGYTF. DNA of the CDR3: TGTGCCAGCAGCTCACAATGGACAGTTTATGGCTACACCTTC.

The chain links TRBV7-2 to TRBJ1-2; 8 bases agree with TRBD1. V shed 0 bases and J 6 bases; nucleotides not matched to a gene: 3. Germline V gene sequence: CDR1 SGHTA, CDR2 FQGNSA. This CDR3 spans 14 amino acids. The CDR3 DNA reads TGTGCCAGCAGCTTAGCTGGACAGGGTCATGGCTACACCTTC. Amino acid sequence: CASSLAGQGHGYTF.

The gene calls are TRBV6-6 and TRBJ1-5; 9 positions match TRBD1. Germline V CDR1 and CDR2: MNHNY, SVGAGI (reference sequence). The V segment lost 4 bases and the J segment 7 bases; nucleotides outside the gene matches: 11. The CDR3 covers 16 residues. The CDR3, as DNA: TGTGCCAGCAGTTCCCTCTCGGGACAGGGAAAGCAGCCCCAGCATTTT. Amino acid sequence: CASSSLSGQGKQPQHF.

The chain recombines TRBV9 with TRBJ2-1; 8 nucleotides align to TRBD1. CDR3 size: 16 residues. In germline, CDR1 is SGDLS, CDR2 YYNGEE. Losses at the gene ends were 0 bases for V and 7 bases for J; bases not matched to a gene: 9. The CDR3 DNA follows: TGTGCCAGCAGCGTAGACTTAGGACAGGGTGAAAATGAGCAGTTCTTC. Residues: CASSVDLGQGENEQFF.

CDR3 sequence: CASSLRTGTGVASYEQYF. In DNA, the CDR3 is TGCGCCAGCAGCCTCCGGACCGGGACAGGGGTCGCCTCCTACGAGCAGTACTTC. The chain joins TRBV4-1 to TRBJ2-7; 10 bases map to TRBD1. The germline V gene encodes CDR1 MGHRA and CDR2 YSYEKL. The CDR3 has 18 amino acids. The trim removed 4 bases at V and 0 bases at J, leaving 12 bases unmatched.

This chain links TRBV7-9 with TRBJ1-1; a weak D match, TRBD1 (5 bases). CDR1 and CDR2 (germline): SEHNR, FQNEAQ (reference sequence). The CDR3 is made up of 13 amino acids. V shed 0 bases and J shed 3 bases, with 5 bases lying between them. CDR3: CASSLAGDTEAFF. The CDR3 nucleotides are TGTGCCAGCAGCTTAGCAGGGGACACTGAAGCTTTCTTT.

The chain is built from TRBV6-4 and TRBJ2-1; a possible D gene is TRBD1 (5 bases). V was pared by 2 bases and J by 1 base, with 12 bases between. The CDR3 length is 16 residues. The germline V gene has CDR1 MRHNA and CDR2 SNTAGT. CDR3 residues: CASSDRGGLSYNEQFF. The CDR3 DNA reads TGTGCCAGCAGTGACAGGGGCGGATTGTCCTACAATGAGCAGTTCTTC.